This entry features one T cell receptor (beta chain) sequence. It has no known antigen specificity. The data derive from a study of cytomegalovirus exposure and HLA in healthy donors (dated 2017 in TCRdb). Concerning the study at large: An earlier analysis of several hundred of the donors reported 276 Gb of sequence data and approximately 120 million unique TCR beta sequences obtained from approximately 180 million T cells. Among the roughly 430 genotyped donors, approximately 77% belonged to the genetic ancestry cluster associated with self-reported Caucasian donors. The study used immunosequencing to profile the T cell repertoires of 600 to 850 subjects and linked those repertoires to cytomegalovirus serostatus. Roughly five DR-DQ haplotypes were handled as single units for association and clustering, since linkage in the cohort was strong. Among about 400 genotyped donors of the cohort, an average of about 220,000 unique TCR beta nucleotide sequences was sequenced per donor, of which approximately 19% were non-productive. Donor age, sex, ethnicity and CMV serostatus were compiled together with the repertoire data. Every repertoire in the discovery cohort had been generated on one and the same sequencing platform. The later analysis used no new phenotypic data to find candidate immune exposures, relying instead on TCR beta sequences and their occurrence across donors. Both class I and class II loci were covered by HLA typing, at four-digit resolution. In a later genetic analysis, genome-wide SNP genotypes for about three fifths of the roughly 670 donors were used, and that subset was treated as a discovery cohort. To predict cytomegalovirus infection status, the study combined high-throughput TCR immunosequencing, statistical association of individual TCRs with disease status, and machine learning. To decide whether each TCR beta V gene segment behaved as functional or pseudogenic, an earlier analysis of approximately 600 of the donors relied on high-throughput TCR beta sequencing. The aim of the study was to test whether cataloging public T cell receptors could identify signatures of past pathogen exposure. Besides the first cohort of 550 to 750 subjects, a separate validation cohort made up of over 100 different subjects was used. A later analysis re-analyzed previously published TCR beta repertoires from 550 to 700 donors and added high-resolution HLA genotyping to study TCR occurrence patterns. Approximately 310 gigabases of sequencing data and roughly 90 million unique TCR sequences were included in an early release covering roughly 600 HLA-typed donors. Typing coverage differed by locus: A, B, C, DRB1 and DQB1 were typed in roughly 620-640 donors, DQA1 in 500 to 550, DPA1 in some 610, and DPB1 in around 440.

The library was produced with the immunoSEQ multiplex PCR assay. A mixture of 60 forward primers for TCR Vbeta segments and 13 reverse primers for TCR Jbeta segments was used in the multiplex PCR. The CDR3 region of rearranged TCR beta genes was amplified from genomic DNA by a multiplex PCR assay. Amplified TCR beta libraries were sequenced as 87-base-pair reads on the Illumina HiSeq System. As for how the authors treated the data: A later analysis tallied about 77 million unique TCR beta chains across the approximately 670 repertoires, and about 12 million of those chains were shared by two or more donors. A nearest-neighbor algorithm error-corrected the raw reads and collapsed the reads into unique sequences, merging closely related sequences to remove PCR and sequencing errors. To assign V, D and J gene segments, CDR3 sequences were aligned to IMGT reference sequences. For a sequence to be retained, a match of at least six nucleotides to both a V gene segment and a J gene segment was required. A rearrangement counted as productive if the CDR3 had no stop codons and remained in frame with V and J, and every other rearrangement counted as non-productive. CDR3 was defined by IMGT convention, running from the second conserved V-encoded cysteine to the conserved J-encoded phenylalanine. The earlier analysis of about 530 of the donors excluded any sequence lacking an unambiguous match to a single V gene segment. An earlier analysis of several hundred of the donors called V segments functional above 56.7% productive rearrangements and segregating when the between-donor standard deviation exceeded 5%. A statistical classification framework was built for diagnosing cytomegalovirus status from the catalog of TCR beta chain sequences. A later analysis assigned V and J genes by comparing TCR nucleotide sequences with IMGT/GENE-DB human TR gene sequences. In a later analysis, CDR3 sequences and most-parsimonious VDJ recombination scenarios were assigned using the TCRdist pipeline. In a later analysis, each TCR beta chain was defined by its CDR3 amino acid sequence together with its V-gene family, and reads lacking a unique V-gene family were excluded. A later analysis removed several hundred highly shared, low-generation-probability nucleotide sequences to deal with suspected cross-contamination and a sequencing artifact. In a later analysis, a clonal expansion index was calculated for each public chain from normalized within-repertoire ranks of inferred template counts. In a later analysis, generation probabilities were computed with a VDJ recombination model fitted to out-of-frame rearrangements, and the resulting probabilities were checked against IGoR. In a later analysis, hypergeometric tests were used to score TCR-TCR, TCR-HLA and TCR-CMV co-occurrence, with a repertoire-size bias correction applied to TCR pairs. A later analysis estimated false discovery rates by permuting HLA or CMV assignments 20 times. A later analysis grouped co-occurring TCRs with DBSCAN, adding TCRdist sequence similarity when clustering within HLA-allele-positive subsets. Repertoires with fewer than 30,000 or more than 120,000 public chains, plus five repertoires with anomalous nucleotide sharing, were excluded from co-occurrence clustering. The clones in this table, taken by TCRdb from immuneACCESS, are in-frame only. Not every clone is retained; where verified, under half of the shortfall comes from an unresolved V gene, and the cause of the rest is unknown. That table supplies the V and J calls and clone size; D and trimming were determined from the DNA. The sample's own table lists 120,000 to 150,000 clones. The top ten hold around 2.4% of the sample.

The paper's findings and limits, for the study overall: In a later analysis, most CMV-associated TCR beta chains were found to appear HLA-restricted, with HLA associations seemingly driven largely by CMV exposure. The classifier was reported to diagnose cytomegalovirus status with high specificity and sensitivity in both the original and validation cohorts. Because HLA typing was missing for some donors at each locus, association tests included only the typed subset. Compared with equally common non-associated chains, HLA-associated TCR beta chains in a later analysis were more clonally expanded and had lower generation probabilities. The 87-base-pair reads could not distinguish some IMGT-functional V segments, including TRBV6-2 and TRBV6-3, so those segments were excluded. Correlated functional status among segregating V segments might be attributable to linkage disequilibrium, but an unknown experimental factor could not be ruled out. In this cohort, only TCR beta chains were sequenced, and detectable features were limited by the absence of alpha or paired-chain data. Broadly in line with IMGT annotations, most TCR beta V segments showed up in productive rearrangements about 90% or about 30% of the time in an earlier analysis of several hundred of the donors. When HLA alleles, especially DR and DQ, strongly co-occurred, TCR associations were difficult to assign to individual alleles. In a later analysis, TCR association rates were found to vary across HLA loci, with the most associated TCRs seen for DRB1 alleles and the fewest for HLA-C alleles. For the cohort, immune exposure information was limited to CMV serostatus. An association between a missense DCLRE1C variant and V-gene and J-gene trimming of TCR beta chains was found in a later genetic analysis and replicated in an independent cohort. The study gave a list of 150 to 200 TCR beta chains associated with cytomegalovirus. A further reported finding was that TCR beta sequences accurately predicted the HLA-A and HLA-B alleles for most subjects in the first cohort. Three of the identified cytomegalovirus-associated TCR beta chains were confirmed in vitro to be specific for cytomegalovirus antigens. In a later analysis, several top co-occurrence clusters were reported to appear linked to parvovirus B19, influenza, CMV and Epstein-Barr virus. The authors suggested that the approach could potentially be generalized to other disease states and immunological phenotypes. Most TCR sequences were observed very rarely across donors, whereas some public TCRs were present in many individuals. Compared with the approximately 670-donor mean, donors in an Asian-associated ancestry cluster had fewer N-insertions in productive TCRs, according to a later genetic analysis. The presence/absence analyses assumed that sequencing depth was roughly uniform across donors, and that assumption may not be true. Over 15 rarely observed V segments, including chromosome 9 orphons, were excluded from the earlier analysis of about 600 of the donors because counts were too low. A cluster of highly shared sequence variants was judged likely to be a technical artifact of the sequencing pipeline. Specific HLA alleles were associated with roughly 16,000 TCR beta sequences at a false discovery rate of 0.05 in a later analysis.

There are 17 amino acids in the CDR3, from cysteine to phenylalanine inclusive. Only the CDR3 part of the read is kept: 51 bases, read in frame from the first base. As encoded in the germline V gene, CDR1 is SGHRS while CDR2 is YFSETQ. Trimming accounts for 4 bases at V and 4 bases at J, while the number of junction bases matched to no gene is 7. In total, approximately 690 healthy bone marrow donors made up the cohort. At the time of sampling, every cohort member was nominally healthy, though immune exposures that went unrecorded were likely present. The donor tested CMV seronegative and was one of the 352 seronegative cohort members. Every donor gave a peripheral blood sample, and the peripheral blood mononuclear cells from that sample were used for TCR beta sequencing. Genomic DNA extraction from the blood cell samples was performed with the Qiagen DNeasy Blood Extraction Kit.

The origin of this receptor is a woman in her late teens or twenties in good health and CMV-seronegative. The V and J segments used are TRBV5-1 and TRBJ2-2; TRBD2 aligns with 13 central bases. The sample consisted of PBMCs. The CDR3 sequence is CASSPRLAGGGTGELFF. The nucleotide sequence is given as TGCGCCAGCAGCCCGAGACTAGCGGGAGGTGGCACCGGGGAGCTGTTTTTT. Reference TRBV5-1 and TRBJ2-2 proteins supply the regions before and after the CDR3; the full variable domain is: KAGVTQTPRYLIKTRGQQVTLSCSPISGHRSVSWYQQTPGQGLQFLFEYFSETQRNKGNFPGRFSGRQFSNSRSEMNVSTLELGDSALYLCASSPRLAGGGTGELFFGEGSRLTVL.